What follows are 20 T cell receptor beta chains derived from one specimen sequenced in a study of blood T cell repertoires in COVID-19. Clones were sequenced by immunoSEQ multiplex PCR, and TCRdb holds only the in-frame ones, with some missing. The sample holds approximately 360,000 clones, 89% seen once. Input material: peripheral blood. Receptors originate from a man aged 35-49 years with acute or convalescent COVID-19.

The chain recombines TRBV27 with TRBJ1-2; tentatively, D is TRBD1 (6 bases). The germline V gene encodes CDR1 MNHEY and CDR2 SMNVEV (reference sequence). This CDR3 has 16 residues. V was pared by 5 bases and J by 5 bases, with 21 bases between. The CDR3 nucleotides read TGTGCCAGCAGTGAAATCTCTTCGGGACAAAGATATGGCTACACCTTC. It codes for CASSEISSGQRYGYTF.

As to this clone: The sample contains more than one DNA sequence encoding this CDR3. The chain employs TRBV3-1 (or the pseudogene TRBV3-2) and TRBJ1-6; 8 bases are a match to TRBD1. Per germline, CDR1 LGHDT and CDR2 YNNKEL (reference sequence). The V and J ends lost 3 bases and 7 bases, in that order; junction bases with no gene match: 5. This CDR3 is built from 15 residues. The CDR3 DNA sequence: TGTGCCAGCAGCCAGACCGACAGGGGCAATTCACCCCTCCACTTT. It encodes CASSQTDRGNSPLHF.

V usage is TRBV7-2 and J usage is TRBJ1-2; D call uncertain. The CDR3 length is 14 residues. V lost 4 bases and J lost 8, with 17 bases in between. Germline CDR1 and CDR2: SGHTA and FQGNSA. CDR3 in amino acids: CASSSRARVDGYTF. The CDR3 DNA reads TGTGCCAGCAGCTCCCGTGCGAGGGTGGACGGCTACACCTTC.

The chain recombines TRBV5-4 with TRBJ1-4; D remains unclear. Trimming took off 2 bases at V and 2 bases at J, with 4 bases between the two ends. Germline V CDR1 and CDR2: SGHNT, YYREEE (reference sequence). The CDR3 consists of 13 residues. The CDR3 loop reads CASSFQTNEKLFF. The CDR3 DNA reads TGTGCCAGCAGCTTTCAGACTAATGAAAAACTGTTTTTT.

CDR3 coding DNA: TGCGCCAGCAGCTCGGACAGTCAAGCTTTCTTT. Residues: CASSSDSQAFF. V usage is TRBV5-1 and J usage is TRBJ1-1; possible D gene TRBD1, 6 bases. The CDR3 has 11 residues. Trimming removed 3 bases from V and 9 bases from J, with 9 bases in between. CDR1 is SGHRS, CDR2 YFSETQ, per germline.

The chain carries TRBV18 and TRBJ1-2, with 10 bases matching TRBD1. This CDR3 is 15 amino acids long. Germline-derived CDR1 and CDR2 are KGHSH and LQKENI. V was clipped by 3 bases and J by 6 bases; unmatched bases: 7. CDR3 bases: TGTGCCAGCTCACCTTCTGGACAGGGGGTCCATGGCTACACCTTC. It yields the protein CASSPSGQGVHGYTF. The variable domain in full, with the rest retrieved from reference TRBV18 and TRBJ1-2, is NAGVMQNPRHLVRRRGQEARLRCSPMKGHSHVYWYRQLPEEGLKFMVYLQKENIIDESGMPKERFSAEFPKEGPSILRIQQVVRGDSAAYFCASSPSGQGVHGYTFGSGTRLTVV.

The chain uses TRBV27 and TRBJ1-2, with D possibly TRBD1 on 5 matching bases. CDR1 and CDR2 (germline): MNHEY, SMNVEV (reference sequence). V was shortened by 7 bases and J by 4 bases, with 16 bases between the two germline ends. This CDR3 region has 14 residues. The CDR3 protein is CASTKTGGGYGYTF. Written as DNA, the CDR3 is TGTGCCAGCACCAAGACCGGGGGGGGCTATGGCTACACCTTC.

The CDR3 is CASSLAGNPYEQYF. DNA of the CDR3: TGTGCCAGCAGTCTAGCTGGAAACCCCTACGAGCAGTACTTC. The chain employs TRBV27 and TRBJ2-7, with a tentative D call TRBD2 (5 bases). CDR3 length equals 14 residues. Trimming took off 5 bases at V and 2 bases at J, with 13 bases between the two ends. The germline gives CDR1 MNHEY, CDR2 SMNVEV (reference sequence).

The chain recombines TRBV13 with TRBJ1-1, with a tentative D call TRBD1 (5 bases). CDR1 PRHDT and CDR2 FYEKMQ come from the germline V gene (reference sequence). V lost 5 bases, J lost 3 bases, and 13 bases lay in between. The CDR3 totals 14 residues. The CDR3: CASSVRGGYTEAFF. The DNA of the CDR3 is TGTGCCAGCAGCGTTAGGGGTGGTTACACTGAAGCTTTCTTT.

This clone was found once. V is TRBV7-2 and J is TRBJ1-2, with TRBD1 matching 9 bases. The CDR3 runs to 18 residues. The germline V gene has CDR1 SGHTA and CDR2 FQGNSA. With 0 bases clipped from V and 0 bases from J, the junction kept 8 bases outside the gene matches. CDR3 amino acids: CASSLARHGTGTNYGYTF. DNA for the CDR3: TGTGCCAGCAGCTTAGCGCGTCATGGGACAGGGACTAACTATGGCTACACCTTC.

A word on this clone: Other DNA variants within this sample encode the same CDR3. The chain has TRBV6-5 and TRBJ1-3; the match to TRBD1 covers 9 bases. Germline V gene sequence: CDR1 MNHEY, CDR2 SVGAGI. This CDR3 contains 15 residues. The trim removed 6 bases at V and 3 bases at J, leaving 6 bases unmatched. CDR3 in DNA: TGTGCCAGCAGCCTGACAGGGGGAAGTGGAAACACCATATATTTT. This codes for CASSLTGGSGNTIYF.

The genes are TRBV9 and TRBJ2-3; TRBD2 matches 12 bases. Trimming took 1 base from V and 5 from J; bases not matched to a gene: 5. The CDR3 length is 16 residues. The germline V gene has CDR1 SGDLS and CDR2 YYNGEE. The CDR3 region is CASSVFPTSGGDTQYF. The CDR3, as DNA: TGTGCCAGCAGCGTATTTCCGACTAGCGGGGGAGATACGCAGTATTTT.

The rearrangement links TRBV6-1 to TRBJ1-2; D is perhaps TRBD1 (5 bases). The germline V gene encodes CDR1 MNHNS and CDR2 SASEGT. The CDR3 has 15 amino acids. Trimming removed 2 bases from V and 8 bases from J, with 18 bases in between. The CDR3 coding sequence is TGTGCCAGCAGTGAAATAAAGGGGACTTACTTGGGCTACACCTTC. Its protein is CASSEIKGTYLGYTF.

The CDR3 region has the DNA TGTGCCAGTAGTGTCGGGACAGTTAGCAATCAGCCCCAGCATTTT. Translated: CASSVGTVSNQPQHF. The chain carries TRBV19 and TRBJ1-5; TRBD1 aligns across 7 bases. Germline V gene sequence: CDR1 LNHDA, CDR2 SQIVND (reference sequence). V shed 5 bases and J 0 bases; nucleotides not matched to a gene: 4. The CDR3 is 15 residues long.

The chain carries TRBV18 and TRBJ2-1, with D tentatively TRBD2 (5 bases). V was pared by 2 bases and J by 0 bases, with 8 bases between. Germline V gives CDR1 KGHSH, CDR2 LQKENI. The CDR3 loop spans 15 amino acids. CDR3 residues: CASSPSGYSYNEQFF. The CDR3 coding sequence is TGTGCCAGCTCACCAAGCGGTTACTCCTACAATGAGCAGTTCTTC.

The genes are TRBV6-5 and TRBJ1-3; D is possibly TRBD1 (5 bases). This CDR3 has 13 residues. V gave up 6 bases and J gave up 5 bases, with 11 bases separating them. The V gene's germline CDR1 is MNHEY and CDR2 SVGAGI. The CDR3 sequence is CASRTEGRNTIYF. In nucleotides, the CDR3 is TGTGCCAGCAGGACAGAAGGTCGAAACACCATATATTTT.

The chain links TRBV27 to TRBJ1-3; D unresolved. The V end was cut by 5 bases, the J end by 4 bases, with 12 bases between. The CDR3 consists of 14 residues. Germline values: CDR1 MNHEY, CDR2 SMNVEV (reference sequence). CDR3 sequence (DNA): TGTGCCAGCAGTGCCCGGGTAGGAGGAAACACCATATATTTT. Its protein is CASSARVGGNTIYF.

This chain links TRBV3-1 (or the pseudogene TRBV3-2) with TRBJ2-3; TRBD2 matches 9 bases. The length of the CDR3 is 15 residues. From germline, CDR1 is LGHDT and CDR2 YNNKEL (reference sequence). The ends lost 2 bases at V and 1 base at J; junction bases unmatched: 1. This CDR3 reads CASSQQREGTDTQYF. The CDR3 DNA reads as TGTGCCAGCAGCCAACAGCGGGAGGGCACAGATACGCAGTATTTT.

This chain links TRBV7-9 with TRBJ2-7; 9 nucleotides agree with TRBD2. Germline V gene data show CDR1 as SEHNR and CDR2 as FQNEAQ (reference sequence). This CDR3 contains 14 residues. With V trimmed by 3 bases and J by 2 bases, 2 bases remained unmatched. The CDR3: CASSFERGAYEQYF. The CDR3 bases are TGTGCCAGCAGCTTCGAGCGGGGGGCCTACGAGCAGTACTTC.

About this clone itself: The sample has other DNA sequences that encode this CDR3 too. V usage is TRBV27 and J usage is TRBJ1-1, with 7 bases fitting TRBD1. The CDR3 has 13 amino acids. Germline CDR1 reads MNHEY; CDR2 reads SMNVEV (reference sequence). V gave up 8 bases and J gave up 1 base; unmatched junction bases: 4. CDR3 nucleotides: TGTGCCAGCTCCTACAGGGGGAACACTGAAGCTTTCTTT. It encodes CASSYRGNTEAFF.